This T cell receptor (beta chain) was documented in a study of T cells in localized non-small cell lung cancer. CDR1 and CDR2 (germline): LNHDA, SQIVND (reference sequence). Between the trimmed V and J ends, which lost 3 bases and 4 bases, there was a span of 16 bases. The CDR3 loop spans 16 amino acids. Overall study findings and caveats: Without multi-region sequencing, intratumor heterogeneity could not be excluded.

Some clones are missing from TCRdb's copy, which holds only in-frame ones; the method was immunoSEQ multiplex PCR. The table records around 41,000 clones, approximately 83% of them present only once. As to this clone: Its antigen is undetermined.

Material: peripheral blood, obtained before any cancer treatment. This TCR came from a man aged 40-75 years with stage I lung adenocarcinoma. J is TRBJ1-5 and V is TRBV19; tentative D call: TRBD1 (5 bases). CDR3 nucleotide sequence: TGTGCCAGTAGTATCGGGGTCGGGCAGGGAAATCAGCCCCAGCATTTT. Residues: CASSIGVGQGNQPQHF.